Below are 5 T cell receptor beta chains sequenced from a single sample in a study of T cells in Graves' hyperthyroidism and ophthalmopathy. RNA transcripts gave rise to amplified TCR beta CDR3 regions. A set of HTBI primers served as the primers for a first-round RT-PCR of the TCR CDR3. A single record per CDR3 protein comes from TCRdb applying MiXCR to the multiplex PCR reads. The table lists some 530,000 distinct CDR3 sequences, around a fifth of them singletons. The sample consisted of blood. These receptors were obtained from an older woman with Graves' ophthalmopathy.

This clonotype was recorded many times. The genes are TRBV6-4 and TRBJ1-6; no reliable D call. This CDR3 contains 14 residues. Germline-derived CDR1 and CDR2 are MRHNA and SNTAGT. V lost 5 bases and J 7 bases, leaving 12 bases between the germline ends. The CDR3 region has the DNA TGTGCCAGCAGTCCGTCCCCCGGGAATTCACCCCTCCACTTT. Its protein is CASSPSPGNSPLHF.

The chain combines TRBV10-3 with TRBJ2-5, with D possibly being TRBD2 (5 bases). V shed 4 bases and J shed 4 bases, with 7 bases lying between them. The CDR3 loop spans 12 amino acids. Germline lookup yields CDR1 ENHRY and CDR2 SYGVKD. The CDR3 spells CAISGGVETQYF. Here the CDR3 DNA reads TGTGCCATCAGTGGGGGAGTAGAGACCCAGTACTTC.

V is TRBV20-1 and J is TRBJ2-1; 10 bases agree with TRBD2. The CDR3 consists of 17 residues. With V trimmed by 3 bases and J by 5 bases, 13 bases remained unmatched. Germline V lookup: CDR1 DFQATT, CDR2 SNEGSKA (reference sequence). CDR3 in amino acids: CSARETSGISRHNEQFF. The CDR3 DNA reads TGCAGTGCTAGGGAAACTAGCGGGATTTCTAGGCACAATGAGCAGTTCTTC.

The J gene is TRBJ2-1, the V gene TRBV28; D ambiguous. CDR1 and CDR2 from the germline V gene are MDHEN and SYDVKM. The V end was cut by 7 bases, the J end by 2 bases, with 12 bases between. This CDR3 is built from 14 residues. CDR3 sequence reads: CASMNSCAYNEQFF. The CDR3 DNA reads TGTGCCAGCATGAACTCTTGTGCCTACAATGAGCAGTTCTTC. Full variable domain (missing parts from reference TRBV28 and TRBJ2-1): DVKVTQSSRYLVKRTGEKVFLECVQDMDHENMFWYRQDPGLGLRLIYFSYDVKMKEKGDIPEGYSVSREKKERFSLILESASTNQTSMYLCASMNSCAYNEQFFGPGTRLTVL.

This clonotype was seen a handful of times. This chain links TRBV9 with TRBJ2-1, with TRBD2 identical over 10 bases. The V gene's germline CDR1 is SGDLS and CDR2 YYNGEE. The V segment lost 4 bases and the J segment 2 bases; nucleotides outside the gene matches: 6. This CDR3 comprises 16 residues. The CDR3 nucleotides are TGTGCCAGCAGCCCCGAAGGACTAGCGGCCTACAATGAGCAGTTCTTC. Its translation: CASSPEGLAAYNEQFF.